This T cell receptor (beta chain) derives from a study of technical replicates of blood from a handful of donors. Per the germline V gene, CDR1 is SGDLS and CDR2 is YYNGEE. The CDR3 loop spans 16 amino acids. Trimming cost V 0 bases and J 0 bases, with 10 bases left between them. Clones were read by immunoSEQ multiplex PCR, and TCRdb kept only the in-frame ones, dropping some. The sample has approximately 49,000 clones; 80% to 95% are singletons. The chain has TRBV9 and TRBJ1-3; TRBD1 is a possible D gene (5 bases). This clonotype originated in a human donor in good health. Some clones in this sample may be carry-over from other donors' samples. Sequencing was performed on PBMCs. Here the CDR3 DNA reads TGTGCCAGCAGCGTAGGCAGGGCGAGCTCTGGAAACACCATATATTTT. As protein: CASSVGRASSGNTIYF.